These T cell receptor beta chains were read from a single sample in a study of chemoradiotherapy in HPV16-positive cancers. Generated by immunoSEQ multiplex PCR, the TCRdb table keeps only in-frame clones and is missing some. Among around 20,000 clones listed, roughly 73% were seen once. The material was obtained from a patient who underwent chemoradiotherapy. The receptors derive from a human donor with HPV-associated anogenital cancer. Each CDR3 is given with its conserved first and last residue. D genes are given only for firm matches. Not all rows give a size; the values are once, few, many and, for expanded clones, a class.

V	D	size	J	CDR3	DNA
TRBV15	TRBD1	.	TRBJ1-1	CATRTGGGGRTEAFF	TGTGCCACCAGGACAGGGGGAGGAGGGAGGACTGAAGCTTTCTTT
TRBV28	TRBD1	.	TRBJ1-1	CASRTGGTEAFF	TGTGCCAGCAGGACAGGGGGCACTGAAGCTTTCTTT
TRBV28	.	.	TRBJ2-2	CAAAGTGFSGELFF	TGTGCCGCAGCGGGTACAGGGTTCTCCGGGGAGCTGTTTTTT
TRBV10-3	.	.	TRBJ1-2	CAISDSSTASGGYTF	TGTGCCATCAGTGATTCCTCGACGGCCTCAGGAGGCTACACCTTC
TRBV7-2	.	.	TRBJ1-1	CASSLVSPPEAFF	TGTGCCAGCAGCTTAGTCTCGCCGCCTGAAGCTTTCTTT
TRBV28	.	.	TRBJ2-7	CASSLIGYEQYF	TGTGCCAGCAGTTTAATCGGCTACGAGCAGTACTTC
TRBV19	.	.	TRBJ1-1	CASRKDTRRAEAFF	TGTGCCAGTAGAAAAGACACGCGTCGCGCTGAAGCTTTCTTT
TRBV2	TRBD1	.	TRBJ2-2	CASGGQGGSTGELFF	TGTGCCAGCGGGGGACAGGGGGGAAGCACCGGGGAGCTGTTTTTT
TRBV10-3	TRBD1	.	TRBJ1-2	CAIRGTGGGYTF	TGTGCCATCAGGGGGACAGGGGGCGGCTACACCTTC
TRBV10-3	TRBD1	.	TRBJ2-1	CAISESGTGKGREQFF	TGTGCCATCAGTGAGTCCGGGACAGGGAAGGGTCGTGAGCAGTTCTTC
TRBV28	.	few	TRBJ1-5	CASINDRVGNQPQHF	TGTGCCAGCATCAACGATCGGGTTGGCAATCAGCCCCAGCATTTT
TRBV7-8	.	few	TRBJ1-2	CASSQIPLVNYGYTF	TGTGCCAGCAGCCAAATCCCACTGGTAAACTATGGCTACACCTTC
TRBV30	.	.	TRBJ2-7	CAWGAWEYEQYF	TGTGCCTGGGGGGCATGGGAATACGAGCAGTACTTC
TRBV2	TRBD2	once	TRBJ2-1	CASSRTSGGPNEQFF	TGTGCCAGCAGTCGGACTAGCGGGGGGCCCAATGAGCAGTTCTTC
TRBV7-8	TRBD1	few	TRBJ1-1	CASSSDRVGEAFF	TGTGCCAGCAGCTCCGACAGGGTCGGTGAAGCTTTCTTT
TRBV23-1	.	.	TRBJ2-7	CASSQSSLGRQPRFYYEQYF	TGCGCCAGCAGTCAATCTAGTCTGGGACGGCAGCCACGATTTTATTACGAGCAGTACTTC
TRBV27	.	once	TRBJ1-1	CATSGKNTEAFF	TGTGCCACCTCGGGAAAGAACACTGAAGCTTTCTTT
TRBV7-9	TRBD1	once	TRBJ1-2	CASSFGDRLHGYTF	TGTGCCAGCAGCTTTGGGGACAGGTTACATGGCTACACCTTC
TRBV2	TRBD2	.	TRBJ2-3	CASGTSGGYTDTQYF	TGTGCCAGCGGTACTAGCGGGGGATACACAGATACGCAGTATTTT
TRBV7-9	TRBD1	.	TRBJ1-2	CASSSWTGERDGYTF	TGTGCCAGCAGCTCTTGGACAGGGGAGCGGGATGGCTACACCTTC
TRBV5-1	.	once	TRBJ2-5	CASSSRTATRQYF	TGCGCCAGCAGCTCTAGGACAGCTACGAGGCAGTACTTC
TRBV2	TRBD1	once	TRBJ2-7	CASSFETLPGQSYEQYF	TGTGCCAGCAGTTTTGAGACTTTACCGGGACAGAGTTACGAGCAGTACTTC
TRBV6-1	.	.	TRBJ2-2	CAIQDRFNTGELFF	TGTGCCATCCAGGACAGATTTAACACCGGGGAGCTGTTTTTT
TRBV4-1	.	.	TRBJ2-1	CASSQEFVSYNEQFF	TGCGCCAGCAGCCAAGAGTTTGTCTCCTACAATGAGCAGTTCTTC
TRBV4-1	.	.	TRBJ1-5	CASSQDPAGDYQPQHF	TGCGCCAGCAGCCAAGATCCCGCCGGAGATTATCAGCCCCAGCATTTT